What follows are 31 T cell receptor beta chains derived from one specimen sequenced in a study of cytomegalovirus exposure and HLA in healthy donors. PCR employed 60 Vbeta and 13 Jbeta primers. Using immunoSEQ multiplex PCR, the repertoire was profiled, and TCRdb retains in-frame clones only, with some absent. Of 200,000 or so clones in the sample, more than 85% were seen once. Sequenced: PBMCs. These receptors all come from a girl in the first two years of life in good health and CMV-seronegative.

J is TRBJ2-3 and V is TRBV5-4, with TRBD2 matching over 12 bases. The V and J ends lost 4 bases and 5 bases, in that order; junction bases with no gene match: 8. From germline, CDR1 is SGHNT and CDR2 YYREEE (reference sequence). The CDR3 spans 16 residues. Here the CDR3 DNA reads TGTGCCAGCAGCCTACGACTAGCGGGAGCCGAAGATACGCAGTATTTT. Translated: CASSLRLAGAEDTQYF.

V gene TRBV2 combines with J gene TRBJ2-5, with 7 bases matching TRBD1. Near its end, the DNA agrees better with TRBJ2-7, so the J call may be wrong. The CDR3 has 16 residues. Germline lookup yields CDR1 SNHLY and CDR2 FYNNEI. CDR3 region: CASSGKADRIDYEQYF. The CDR3 coding sequence is TGTGCCAGCAGTGGGAAGGCGGACAGGATCGACTACGAGCAGTACTTC.

The V and J genes are TRBV7-9 and TRBJ2-3; TRBD1 matches at 8 bases. There are 16 residues in the CDR3. V lost 5 bases and J lost 6; bases outside the gene matches: 13. Germline CDR1 and CDR2: SEHNR and FQNEAQ (reference sequence). The CDR3 reads CASSPLDRATKDTQYF. The DNA of the CDR3 is TGTGCCAGCAGCCCCTTGGACAGGGCCACCAAGGATACGCAGTATTTT.

J is TRBJ1-2 and V is TRBV7-2; no clear D. The CDR3 totals 13 residues. Germline V gives CDR1 SGHTA, CDR2 FQGNSA. V was pared by 6 bases and J by 10 bases, with 18 bases between. DNA for the CDR3: TGTGCCAGCAGGATGGAGGCAGGCCCGAACTACACCTTC. It yields the protein CASRMEAGPNYTF.

A single count supports this clone. This chain joins TRBV9 and TRBJ2-1; 9 bases line up with TRBD2. V shed 0 bases, J shed 6 bases, and the junction held 7 bases outside the gene matches. The germline V gene has CDR1 SGDLS and CDR2 YYNGEE. The CDR3 runs to 16 residues. CDR3 bases: TGTGCCAGCAGCGTAGTGGGCCGGACTAGCGCCAATGAGCAGTTCTTC. It specifies CASSVVGRTSANEQFF.

This sequence joins TRBV15 and TRBJ2-1, with TRBD2 as a possible D gene (5 bases). This CDR3 region has 13 residues. The germline V gene has CDR1 LNHNV and CDR2 YYDKDF (reference sequence). V was pared by 3 bases and J by 7 bases, with 10 bases between. DNA of the CDR3: TGTGCCACCAGCAGGTCCCGCGGGAATGAGCAGTTCTTC. This sequence encodes CATSRSRGNEQFF.

This clone appeared a few times. V gene TRBV7-3 combines with J gene TRBJ2-2, with TRBD2 matching over 7 bases. Losses at the gene ends were 5 bases for V and 4 bases for J; bases not matched to a gene: 7. This CDR3 is 15 amino acids long. Germline V gene sequence: CDR1 SGHTA, CDR2 FQGTGA. CDR3 residues: CASSPNSGFTGELFF. Written as DNA, the CDR3 is TGTGCCAGCAGCCCCAATAGCGGGTTCACCGGGGAGCTGTTTTTT.

The rearrangement joins TRBV6-5 to TRBJ2-2; 8 bases are a match to TRBD1. Germline V CDR1 and CDR2: MNHEY, SVGAGI. CDR3 size: 14 residues. With 6 bases clipped from V and 4 bases from J, the junction kept 4 bases outside the gene matches. In nucleotides, the CDR3 is TGTGCCAGCAGACGACAGGGGACCACCGGGGAGCTGTTTTTT. It yields the protein CASRRQGTTGELFF.

The rearrangement links TRBV29-1 to TRBJ1-2; no clear D gene. V lost 3 bases and J 4 bases, leaving 3 bases between the germline ends. Germline CDR1 and CDR2: SQVTM and ANQGSEA. The CDR3 sequence is 10 residues long. For the CDR3, the DNA is TGCAGCGTTGATAGCTATGGCTACACCTTC. As protein: CSVDSYGYTF.

The genes are TRBV2 and TRBJ1-1, with a weak D call TRBD1 (5 bases). Germline V gene data show CDR1 as SNHLY and CDR2 as FYNNEI. The CDR3 covers 14 residues. The V end lost 5 bases, the J end lost 1 base, and 11 bases lay between the germline ends. The CDR3 DNA follows: TGTGCCAGCAGTAAGTTGACAGCGAACACTGAAGCTTTCTTT. Residues: CASSKLTANTEAFF. Full variable domain (rest looked up from reference TRBV2 and TRBJ1-1): EPEVTQTPSHQVTQMGQEVILRCVPISNHLYFYWYRQILGQKVEFLVSFYNNEISEKSEIFDDQFSVERPDGSNFTLKIRSTKLEDSAMYFCASSKLTANTEAFFGQGTRLTVV.

This clone has a single count. The V gene is TRBV4-1, the J gene TRBJ2-2, with D possibly being TRBD2 (5 bases). Germline CDR1 reads MGHRA; CDR2 reads YSYEKL. With 4 bases removed from V and 1 base from J, the gap between germline ends came to 16 bases. CDR3 length: 17 residues. The CDR3 bases are TGCGCCAGCAGCCTCTGGATAGGCGGAGGGAACACCGGGGAGCTGTTTTTT. Residues: CASSLWIGGGNTGELFF.

This clone was observed a few times. Other DNA sequences from this sample encode an identical CDR3 as well. The genes are TRBV6-5 and TRBJ1-5; unclear D gene. Germline loops: CDR1 MNHEY, CDR2 SVGAGI. This CDR3 is 12 amino acids long. V was clipped by 8 bases and J by 4 bases, with 9 bases between them. The CDR3 nucleotides are TGTGCCAGCTCAGCGGGGAATCAGCCCCAGCATTTT. Its translation: CASSAGNQPQHF.

V and J are TRBV11-2 and TRBJ1-1; TRBD1 is a possible D gene (6 bases). V lost 7 bases and J 1 base, leaving 16 bases between the germline ends. The V gene's germline CDR1 is SGHAT and CDR2 FQNNGV. This CDR3 has 15 amino acids. In DNA, the CDR3 is TGTGCCAGCATGCTGAACAGGGTGACGAACACTGAAGCTTTCTTT. The encoded protein is CASMLNRVTNTEAFF.

On this clone: A junction end diverges from the germline sequence, so it may reflect a read error. The rearrangement links TRBV19 to TRBJ2-7, with D possibly being TRBD1 (5 bases). The CDR3 has 13 residues. Germline V CDR1 and CDR2: LNHDA, SQIVND (reference sequence). The CDR3, as DNA: TGTGCCAGTGGTCCCCGTCTAGACAGTGCTATCCTCTTC. This sequence encodes CASGPRLDSAILF.

For the CDR3, the DNA is TGTGCCACCAGCAGGGGACACACACAGTACATTCAGTACTTC. Translation: CATSRGHTQYIQYF. V gene TRBV15 combines with J gene TRBJ2-4; TRBD1 might be the D (6 bases). Between the trimmed V and J ends, which lost 3 bases and 8 bases, there was a span of 14 bases. Germline CDR1 reads LNHNV; CDR2 reads YYDKDF (reference sequence). The CDR3 length is 14 residues.

The chain's CDR3 is CASDYGGTSTDTQYF. CDR3 bases: TGCGCCAGCGATTACGGGGGGACTAGCACAGATACGCAGTATTTT. V and J are TRBV4-1 and TRBJ2-3; 7 bases match TRBD2. Germline assignment: CDR1 MGHRA and CDR2 YSYEKL. The J segment lost 0 bases and the V segment lost 8 bases, leaving 8 bases of the junction unmatched. CDR3 size: 15 residues.

The chain joins TRBV7-9 to TRBJ2-7, with D unclear. Germline assignment: CDR1 SEHNR and CDR2 FQNEAQ (reference sequence). The V gene lost 1 base and the J gene lost 4 bases, with 5 bases spanning the gap. The CDR3 length is 12 residues. The CDR3 sequence: CASSLVVYEQYF. The CDR3 coding sequence is TGTGCCAGCAGCTTAGTCGTTTACGAGCAGTACTTC.

V gene TRBV12-5 combines with J gene TRBJ2-3; D gene uncertain. Trimming took off 6 bases at V and 2 bases at J, with 27 bases between the two ends. This CDR3 region has 19 residues. Germline-derived CDR1 and CDR2 are LGHNT and FRNRAP. The CDR3 nucleotides are TGTGCTAGTGGCCCGAAACCCTCAGCGCCCCAAGACTCCACAGATACGCAGTATTTT. Its translation: CASGPKPSAPQDSTDTQYF. Drawing the rest from reference TRBV12-5 and TRBJ2-3, the complete variable domain is DARVTQTPRHKVTEMGQEVTMRCQPILGHNTVFWYRQTMMQGLELLAYFRNRAPLDDSGMPKDRFSAEMPDATLATLKIQPSEPRDSAVYFCASGPKPSAPQDSTDTQYFGPGTRLTVL.

The V and J genes are TRBV7-9 and TRBJ1-2; 8 nucleotides match TRBD1. CDR1 SEHNR and CDR2 FQNEAQ come from the germline V gene (reference sequence). With V trimmed by 6 bases and J by 6 bases, 6 bases remained unmatched. The CDR3 runs 13 residues. CDR3 in amino acids: CASRPDREDGYTF. Written as DNA, the CDR3 is TGTGCCAGCAGGCCGGACAGGGAGGATGGCTACACCTTC.

This chain connects TRBV5-1 to TRBJ2-4; the D gene is possibly TRBD1 (6 bases). Trimming took off 0 bases at V and 5 bases at J, with 12 bases between the two ends. The CDR3 is made up of 15 amino acids. Germline V gene sequence: CDR1 SGHRS, CDR2 YFSETQ. This chain's CDR3 is CASSLGGTTQNIQYF. The CDR3 DNA sequence: TGCGCCAGCAGCTTGGGAGGGACAACCCAAAACATTCAGTACTTC.

The chain employs TRBV4-3 and TRBJ2-1, with D tentatively TRBD2 (5 bases). Germline V gene data show CDR1 as LGHNA and CDR2 as YSLEER. The CDR3 is 17 amino acids. V was trimmed by 0 bases and J by 5 bases, leaving 17 bases between them. The CDR3 protein is CASSQDFPAAAHNEQFF. CDR3 bases: TGCGCCAGCAGCCAAGATTTCCCAGCGGCAGCACACAATGAGCAGTTCTTC.

The chain carries TRBV9 and TRBJ2-5; 10 nucleotides agree with TRBD2. The J call may be faulty, since TRBJ2-7 better matches the DNA end. CDR1 and CDR2 from the germline V gene are SGDLS and YYNGEE. The CDR3 length is 15 residues. The CDR3 protein is CASSVGVLAGYEQYF. The CDR3 bases are TGTGCCAGCAGCGTAGGAGTACTAGCGGGGTACGAGCAGTACTTC.

Remarks on this clone: One junction end disagrees with the germline gene, perhaps due to a read error. The rearrangement joins TRBV6-1 to TRBJ1-1, with a tentative D call TRBD1 (6 bases). The CDR3 consists of 14 residues. Germline V gene data show CDR1 as MNHNS and CDR2 as SASEGT. CDR3 protein: CASREGQFYTEAFF. CDR3 DNA sequence: TGTGCCAGCAGGGAAGGACAGTTCTACACTGAAGCTTTCTTT.

The V and J genes are TRBV5-1 and TRBJ2-5, with D tentatively TRBD1 (6 bases). The J call may be in error: the DNA end matches TRBJ2-7 better. Germline CDR1 SGHRS, CDR2 YFSETQ. The CDR3 has 14 amino acids. CDR3 residues: CASSLPGAGYEQYF. CDR3 nucleotide sequence: TGCGCCAGCAGCTTGCCAGGGGCGGGCTACGAGCAGTACTTC.

The chain is built from TRBV30 and TRBJ1-4, with 8 bases lining up with TRBD1. The CDR3 extends over 15 amino acids. Germline CDR1 and CDR2: GTSNPN and SVGIG (reference sequence). Unmatched junction bases numbered 10, after V lost 2 bases and J lost 8 bases. CDR3 sequence reads: CAWSSGGAGGEKLFF. The DNA for the CDR3 is TGTGCCTGGAGTTCCGGCGGAGCAGGGGGCGAAAAACTGTTTTTT. Variable domain in full (rest from reference TRBV30 and TRBJ1-4): SQTIHQWPATLVQPVGSPLSLECTVEGTSNPNLYWYRQAAGRGLQLLFYSVGIGQISSEVPQNLSASRPQDRQFILSSKKLLLSDSGFYLCAWSSGGAGGEKLFFGSGTQLSVL.

The chain carries TRBV7-6 and TRBJ2-1; D perhaps matches TRBD1 (5 bases). V gave up 2 bases and J gave up 7 bases, with 18 bases separating them. The germline V gene encodes CDR1 SGHVS and CDR2 FNYEAQ. This CDR3 is 16 amino acids long. This CDR3 is CASSLHRQGSSNEQFF. In DNA form, the CDR3 reads TGTGCCAGCAGCTTACATCGGCAGGGTAGTTCGAATGAGCAGTTCTTC.

The V gene is TRBV29-1, the J gene TRBJ1-1; a possible D gene is TRBD1 (6 bases). The V end was cut by 3 bases, the J end by 6 bases, with 23 bases between. CDR1 and CDR2 (germline): SQVTM, ANQGSEA. This CDR3 contains 16 residues. The CDR3, as DNA: TGCAGCGTTGATTGGGGCCGGGGGAGGGGGGGGGCTGAAGCTTTCTTT. Protein: CSVDWGRGRGGAEAFF.

This chain connects TRBV19 to TRBJ1-2, with 9 bases aligning to TRBD1. This CDR3 region has 14 residues. Germline V gene sequence: CDR1 LNHDA, CDR2 SQIVND (reference sequence). Trimming took 4 bases from V and 5 from J; bases not matched to a gene: 5. The CDR3 DNA is TGTGCCAGTAGTACCCTGGGACAGGGTTATGGCTACACCTTC. It specifies CASSTLGQGYGYTF.

The chain joins TRBV7-8 to TRBJ2-7; 8 bases match TRBD1. The V gene's germline CDR1 is SGHVS and CDR2 FQNEAQ. The V gene end was trimmed by 4 bases and the J gene end by 5 bases; junction bases not matched to a gene: 13. This CDR3 has 16 amino acids. The CDR3 DNA sequence: TGTGCCAGCAGCTCGGCACGGACAGGGCTTATCCACGAGCAGTACTTC. Protein sequence: CASSSARTGLIHEQYF. The whole variable domain, filled in from reference TRBV7-8 and TRBJ2-7, reads GAGVSQSPRYKVAKRGQDVALRCDPISGHVSLFWYQQALGQGPEFLTYFQNEAQLDKSGLPSDRFFAERPEGSVSTLKIQRTQQEDSAVYLCASSSARTGLIHEQYFGPGTRLTVT.

V usage is TRBV9 and J usage is TRBJ2-6, with D perhaps TRBD1 (6 bases). The V end lost 4 bases, the J end lost 0 bases, and 14 bases lay between the germline ends. The germline gives CDR1 SGDLS, CDR2 YYNGEE. This CDR3 spans 17 amino acids. DNA for the CDR3: TGTGCCAGCAGCCCCCGAGGACAGAACTCTGGGGCCAACGTCCTGACTTTC. Its protein is CASSPRGQNSGANVLTF.

This clone appeared a single time. V is TRBV4-2 and J is TRBJ2-1; D remains unclear. Germline lookup yields CDR1 LGHNA and CDR2 YNFKEQ. V was shortened by 2 bases and J by 6 bases, with 5 bases between the two germline ends. This CDR3 contains 12 residues. In nucleotides, the CDR3 is TGTGCCAGCAGCCAACCCATCAATGAGCAGTTCTTC. Its translation: CASSQPINEQFF.